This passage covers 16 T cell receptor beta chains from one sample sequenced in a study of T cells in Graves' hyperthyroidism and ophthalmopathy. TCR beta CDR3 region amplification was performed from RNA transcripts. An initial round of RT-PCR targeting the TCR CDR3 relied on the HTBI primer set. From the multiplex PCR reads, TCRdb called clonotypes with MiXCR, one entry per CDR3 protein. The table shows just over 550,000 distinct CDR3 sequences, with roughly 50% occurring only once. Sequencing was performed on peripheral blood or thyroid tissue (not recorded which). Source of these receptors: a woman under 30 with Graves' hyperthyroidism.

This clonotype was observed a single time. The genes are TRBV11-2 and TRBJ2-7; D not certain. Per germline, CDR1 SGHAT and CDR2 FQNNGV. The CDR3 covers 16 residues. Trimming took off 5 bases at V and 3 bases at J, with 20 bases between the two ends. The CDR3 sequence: CASSTEISFRYYEQYF. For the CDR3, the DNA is TGTGCCAGCAGCACGGAAATCTCCTTCAGGTACTACGAGCAGTACTTC.

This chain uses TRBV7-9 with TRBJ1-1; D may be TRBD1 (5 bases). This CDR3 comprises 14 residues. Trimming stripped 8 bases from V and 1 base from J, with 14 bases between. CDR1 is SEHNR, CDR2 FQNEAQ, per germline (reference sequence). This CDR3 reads CASASGPRNTEAFF. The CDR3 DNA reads TGTGCCAGCGCCTCGGGACCCCGGAACACTGAAGCTTTCTTT.

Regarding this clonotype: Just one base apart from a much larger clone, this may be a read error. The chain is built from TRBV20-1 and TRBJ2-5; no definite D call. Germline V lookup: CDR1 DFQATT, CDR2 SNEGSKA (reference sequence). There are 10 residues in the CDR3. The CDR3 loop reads CSLKQGTQYF. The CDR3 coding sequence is TGCAGTCTCAAACAAGGGACCCAGTACTTC.

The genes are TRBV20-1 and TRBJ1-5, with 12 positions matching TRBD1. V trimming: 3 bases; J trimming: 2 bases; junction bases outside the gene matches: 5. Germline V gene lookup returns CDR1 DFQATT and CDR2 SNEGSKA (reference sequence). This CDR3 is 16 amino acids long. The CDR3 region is CSASGTGGRGNQPQHF. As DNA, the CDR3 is TGCAGTGCTAGCGGGACAGGGGGCAGGGGCAATCAGCCCCAGCATTTT.

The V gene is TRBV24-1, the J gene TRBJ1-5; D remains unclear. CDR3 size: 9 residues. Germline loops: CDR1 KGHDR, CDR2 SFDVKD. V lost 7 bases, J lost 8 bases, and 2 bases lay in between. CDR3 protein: CATREPQHF. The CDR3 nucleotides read TGTGCCACCAGGGAGCCCCAGCATTTT.

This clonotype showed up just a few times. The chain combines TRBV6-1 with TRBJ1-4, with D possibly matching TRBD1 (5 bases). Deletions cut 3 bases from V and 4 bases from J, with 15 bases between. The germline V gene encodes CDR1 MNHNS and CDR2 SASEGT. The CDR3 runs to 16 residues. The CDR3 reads CASSDSIRGFNEKLFF. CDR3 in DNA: TGTGCCAGCAGTGATAGCATTCGGGGGTTTAATGAAAAACTGTTTTTT.

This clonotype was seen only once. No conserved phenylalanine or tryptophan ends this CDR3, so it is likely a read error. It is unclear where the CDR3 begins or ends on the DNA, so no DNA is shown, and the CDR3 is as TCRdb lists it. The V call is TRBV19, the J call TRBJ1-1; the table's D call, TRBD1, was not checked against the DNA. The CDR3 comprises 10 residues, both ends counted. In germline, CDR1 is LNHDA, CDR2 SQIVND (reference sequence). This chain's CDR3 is CASSPGRSNY.

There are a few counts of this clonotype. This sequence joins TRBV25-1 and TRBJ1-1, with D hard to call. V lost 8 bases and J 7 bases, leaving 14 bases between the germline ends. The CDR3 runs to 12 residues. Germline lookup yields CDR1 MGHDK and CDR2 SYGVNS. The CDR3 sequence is CASSPTGLEAFF. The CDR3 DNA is TGTGCCAGCTCACCCACCGGACTTGAAGCTTTCTTT.

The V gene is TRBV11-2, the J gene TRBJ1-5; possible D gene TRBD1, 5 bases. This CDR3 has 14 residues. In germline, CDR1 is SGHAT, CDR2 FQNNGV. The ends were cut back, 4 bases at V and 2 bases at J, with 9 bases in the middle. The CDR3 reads CASSWGLGNQPQHF. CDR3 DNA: TGTGCCAGCAGCTGGGGGTTAGGCAATCAGCCCCAGCATTTT.

CDR3 sequence: CASSSQTSYNETQYF. CDR3 sequence (DNA): TGTGCCAGCAGCTCGCAGACTAGTTACAATGAGACCCAGTACTTC. This sequence joins TRBV7-6 and TRBJ2-5; D is perhaps TRBD2 (6 bases). The CDR3 contains 15 residues. The germline CDR1 and CDR2 sequences are SGHVS and FNYEAQ. The V end lost 4 bases, the J end lost 5 bases, and 17 bases lay between the germline ends.

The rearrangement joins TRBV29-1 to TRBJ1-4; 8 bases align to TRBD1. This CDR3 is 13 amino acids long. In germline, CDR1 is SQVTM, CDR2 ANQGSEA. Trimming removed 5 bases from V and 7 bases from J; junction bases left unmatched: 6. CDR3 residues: CSVRTGTGEKLFF. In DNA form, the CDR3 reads TGCAGCGTTAGGACAGGGACGGGTGAAAAACTGTTTTTT.

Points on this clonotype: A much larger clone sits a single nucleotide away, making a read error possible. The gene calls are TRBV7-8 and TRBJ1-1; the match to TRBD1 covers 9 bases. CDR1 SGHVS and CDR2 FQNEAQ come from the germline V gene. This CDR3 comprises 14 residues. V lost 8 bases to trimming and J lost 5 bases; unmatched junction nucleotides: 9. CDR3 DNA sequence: TGTGCCAGCGGCCAGGGACAGGGTGAAACTGAAGCTTTCTTT. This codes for CASGQGQGETEAFF.

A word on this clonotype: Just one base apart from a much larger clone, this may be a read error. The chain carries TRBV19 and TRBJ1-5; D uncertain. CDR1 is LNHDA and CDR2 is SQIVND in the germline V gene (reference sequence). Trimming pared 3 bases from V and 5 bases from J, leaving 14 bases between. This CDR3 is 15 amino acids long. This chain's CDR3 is CASSMQVRRDQPQHF. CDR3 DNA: TGTGCCAGTAGTATGCAGGTGAGGCGGGATCAGCCCCAGCATTTT.

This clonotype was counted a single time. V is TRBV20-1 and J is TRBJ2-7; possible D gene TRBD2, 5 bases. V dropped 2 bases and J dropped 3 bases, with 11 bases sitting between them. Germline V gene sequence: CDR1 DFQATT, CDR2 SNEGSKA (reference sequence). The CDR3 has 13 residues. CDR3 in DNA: TGCAGTGCTAGACGAGGGTTGAGCTACGAGCAGTACTTC. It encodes CSARRGLSYEQYF.

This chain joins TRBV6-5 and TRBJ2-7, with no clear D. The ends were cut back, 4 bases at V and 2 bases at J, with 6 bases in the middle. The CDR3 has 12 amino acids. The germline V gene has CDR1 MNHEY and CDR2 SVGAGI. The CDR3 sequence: CASSSQAYEQYF. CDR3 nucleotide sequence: TGTGCCAGCAGTTCACAAGCCTACGAGCAGTACTTC.

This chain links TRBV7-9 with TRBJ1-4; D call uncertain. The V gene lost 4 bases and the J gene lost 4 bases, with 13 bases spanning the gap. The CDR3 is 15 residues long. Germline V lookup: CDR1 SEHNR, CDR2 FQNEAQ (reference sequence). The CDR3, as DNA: TGTGCCAGCAGCTCGCCCCGGCCAGTTAATGAAAAACTGTTTTTT. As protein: CASSSPRPVNEKLFF. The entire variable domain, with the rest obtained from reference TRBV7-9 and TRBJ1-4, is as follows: DTGVSQNPRHKITKRGQNVTFRCDPISEHNRLYWYRQTLGQGPEFLTYFQNEAQLEKSRLLSDRFSAERPKGSFSTLEIQRTEQGDSAMYLCASSSPRPVNEKLFFGSGTQLSVL.